The sequence of this T cell receptor beta chain was determined in a study of blood T cells in healthy people across ages. It was with a sample-barcoded 5' primer and a J-beta primer mix that a second PCR of about 7 to 12 cycles was run. Via MiXCR, TCRdb re-called the 5' RACE reads, giving one row per CDR3 protein. In the table there are over 1,500,000 distinct CDR3 sequences, roughly two fifths of which are singletons. Peripheral blood was drawn, about 10 milliliters per donor. The sequence was obtained from a human donor in good health. The specimen sequenced was blood.

CDR3 loop: CASSRRSRADTQYF. The CDR3 region has the DNA TGTGCCAGCAGTCGCAGGTCGCGGGCAGATACGCAGTATTTT. The chain employs TRBV6-5 and TRBJ2-3; D perhaps matches TRBD2 (5 bases). V was clipped by 5 bases and J by 4 bases, with 13 bases between them. Germline-derived CDR1 and CDR2 are MNHEY and SVGAGI. CDR3 size: 14 residues.